A selection of T cell receptor beta chains follows, all from one sample in a study of Ad26.COV2.S vaccination and SARS-CoV-2 variants. The repertoire was sequenced with immunoSEQ multiplex PCR; TCRdb's copy has only in-frame clones and lacks some. Of 300,000 to 450,000 clones listed, roughly 81% are singletons. Sequencing used peripheral blood, obtained in a trial of Ad26.COV2.S vaccine versus placebo. Receptor source: a person aged 18-60 years who received the Ad26.COV2.S COVID-19 vaccine or a placebo. Each CDR3 is given with its conserved first and last residue. D genes are given only for firm matches. Expanded clones are given a class, and other clones once, few, many or no size at all.

d_gene: -
j_gene: TRBJ1-4
abundance: -
len: 15
v_gene: TRBV5-6
CDR3aa: CASRKGGRGAEKLFF
CDR3nt: TGTGCCAGCAGGAAAGGGGGGCGCGGGGCTGAAAAACTGTTTTTT

d_gene: TRBD1
j_gene: TRBJ1-5
abundance: once
len: 14
v_gene: TRBV24-1
CDR3aa: CATSATGSNQPQHF
CDR3nt: TGTGCCACCAGTGCGACAGGGAGCAATCAGCCCCAGCATTTT

d_gene: -
j_gene: TRBJ1-1
abundance: -
len: 16
v_gene: TRBV11-2
CDR3aa: CASSLDFEGGNTEAFF
CDR3nt: TGTGCCAGCAGCTTAGATTTTGAAGGGGGGAACACTGAAGCTTTCTTT

d_gene: TRBD1
j_gene: TRBJ2-3
abundance: -
len: 15
v_gene: TRBV4-3
CDR3aa: CASSQEGQNTDTQYF
CDR3nt: TGCGCCAGCAGCCAAGAGGGACAGAACACAGATACGCAGTATTTT

d_gene: -
j_gene: TRBJ2-7
abundance: -
len: 17
v_gene: TRBV7-9
CDR3aa: CASSLGFGQGVAYEQYF
CDR3nt: TGTGCCAGCAGCTTAGGTTTTGGGCAGGGTGTTGCCTACGAGCAGTACTTC

d_gene: -
j_gene: TRBJ1-6
abundance: -
len: 15
v_gene: TRBV15
CDR3aa: CATSRGEGFNSPLHF
CDR3nt: TGTGCCACCAGCAGAGGAGAAGGGTTTAATTCACCCCTCCACTTT

d_gene: TRBD1
j_gene: TRBJ2-1
abundance: -
len: 15
v_gene: TRBV4-1
CDR3aa: CASSRGTGDYNEQFF
CDR3nt: TGCGCCAGCAGCCGTGGGACAGGGGATTACAATGAGCAGTTCTTC

d_gene: -
j_gene: TRBJ1-1
abundance: -
len: 16
v_gene: TRBV15
CDR3aa: CATSTAGHSAGTEAFF
CDR3nt: TGTGCCACCAGCACTGCGGGCCACTCGGCGGGCACTGAAGCTTTCTTT

d_gene: -
j_gene: TRBJ2-3
abundance: -
len: 15
v_gene: TRBV4-3
CDR3aa: CASSQEGRFTDTQYF
CDR3nt: TGCGCCAGCAGCCAAGAGGGCAGGTTCACAGATACGCAGTATTTT

d_gene: TRBD1
j_gene: TRBJ1-1
abundance: -
len: 18
v_gene: TRBV5-1
CDR3aa: CASSFFGQGAPMNTEAFF
CDR3nt: TGCGCCAGCAGCTTTTTCGGACAGGGGGCTCCGATGAACACTGAAGCTTTCTTT

d_gene: TRBD2
j_gene: TRBJ2-7
abundance: -
len: 13
v_gene: TRBV6-5
CDR3aa: CASSPGLLYEQYF
CDR3nt: TGTGCCAGCAGCCCGGGACTACTCTACGAGCAGTACTTC

d_gene: -
j_gene: TRBJ2-5
abundance: -
len: 14
v_gene: TRBV3-1/TRBV3-2
CDR3aa: CASSLRGLEGTQYF
CDR3nt: TGTGCCAGCAGCTTGAGAGGCCTCGAGGGGACCCAGTACTTC

d_gene: TRBD1
j_gene: TRBJ1-4
abundance: -
len: 14
v_gene: TRBV5-1
CDR3aa: CASSADRAGEKLFF
CDR3nt: TGCGCCAGCAGCGCCGACAGGGCTGGAGAAAAACTGTTTTTT

d_gene: TRBD1
j_gene: TRBJ1-2
abundance: -
len: 14
v_gene: TRBV10-3
CDR3aa: CAISGAGTAYGYTF
CDR3nt: TGTGCCATCAGTGGAGCCGGGACAGCCTATGGCTACACCTTC

d_gene: -
j_gene: TRBJ1-1
abundance: -
len: 13
v_gene: TRBV3-1/TRBV3-2
CDR3aa: CASSRVADTEAFF
CDR3nt: TGTGCCAGCAGCCGGGTAGCGGACACTGAAGCTTTCTTT

d_gene: -
j_gene: TRBJ2-7
abundance: -
len: 12
v_gene: TRBV10-3
CDR3aa: CAISEERYEQYF
CDR3nt: TGTGCCATCAGTGAGGAGAGATACGAGCAGTACTTC

d_gene: -
j_gene: TRBJ1-5
abundance: -
len: 18
v_gene: TRBV30
CDR3aa: CAWSVSRGGVFSNQPQHF
CDR3nt: TGTGCCTGGAGTGTCTCTCGGGGAGGCGTGTTCAGCAATCAGCCCCAGCATTTT

d_gene: -
j_gene: TRBJ2-5
abundance: -
len: 14
v_gene: TRBV18
CDR3aa: CASSPGTGRETQYF
CDR3nt: TGTGCCAGCTCACCCGGTACTGGTCGGGAGACCCAGTACTTC

d_gene: -
j_gene: TRBJ1-2
abundance: -
len: 15
v_gene: TRBV7-9
CDR3aa: CASSLKGRADGGYTF
CDR3nt: TGTGCCAGCAGCTTAAAGGGCAGGGCCGACGGCGGCTACACCTTC

d_gene: TRBD2
j_gene: TRBJ2-7
abundance: -
len: 16
v_gene: TRBV5-1
CDR3aa: CASSLPLGGSSYEQYF
CDR3nt: TGCGCCAGCAGCTTGCCTCTGGGCGGGAGTTCCTACGAGCAGTACTTC

d_gene: -
j_gene: TRBJ2-7
abundance: -
len: 17
v_gene: TRBV7-2
CDR3aa: CASSFHVGGVATYEQYF
CDR3nt: TGTGCCAGCAGCTTTCATGTTGGCGGCGTTGCCACCTACGAGCAGTACTTC

d_gene: -
j_gene: TRBJ2-3
abundance: -
len: 13
v_gene: TRBV7-2
CDR3aa: CASSRPGGYTQYF
CDR3nt: TGTGCCAGCAGCCGCCCCGGGGGCTATACGCAGTATTTT

d_gene: -
j_gene: TRBJ2-3
abundance: -
len: 12
v_gene: TRBV18
CDR3aa: CASSLGADTQYF
CDR3nt: TGTGCCAGCTCACTCGGTGCAGATACGCAGTATTTT

d_gene: TRBD2
j_gene: TRBJ2-2
abundance: once
len: 16
v_gene: TRBV3-1/TRBV3-2
CDR3aa: CASSQGELAGAGELFF
CDR3nt: TGTGCCAGCAGCCAAGGGGAACTAGCGGGGGCCGGGGAGCTGTTTTTT

d_gene: -
j_gene: TRBJ2-2
abundance: -
len: 18
v_gene: TRBV4-3
CDR3aa: CASRRGSGGPGVTGELFF
CDR3nt: TGCGCCAGCCGCAGGGGGTCGGGGGGGCCCGGAGTCACCGGGGAGCTGTTTTTT

d_gene: -
j_gene: TRBJ1-2
abundance: -
len: 15
v_gene: TRBV6-4
CDR3aa: CASRITAGPNYGYTF
CDR3nt: TGTGCCAGCAGGATCACTGCAGGTCCTAACTATGGCTACACCTTC

d_gene: -
j_gene: TRBJ2-5
abundance: -
len: 12
v_gene: TRBV6-5
CDR3aa: CASSYRGETQYF
CDR3nt: TGTGCCAGCAGTTATCGGGGTGAGACCCAGTACTTC

d_gene: TRBD1
j_gene: TRBJ2-2
abundance: -
len: 16
v_gene: TRBV5-4
CDR3aa: CASSSSGTGRGGELFF
CDR3nt: TGTGCCAGCAGCTCATCCGGGACAGGGAGAGGCGGGGAGCTGTTTTTT

d_gene: -
j_gene: TRBJ2-1
abundance: -
len: 13
v_gene: TRBV7-9
CDR3aa: CASSLKQKNEQFF
CDR3nt: TGTGCCAGCAGCTTAAAACAGAAGAATGAGCAGTTCTTC

d_gene: TRBD2
j_gene: TRBJ2-7
abundance: few
len: 14
v_gene: TRBV7-2
CDR3aa: CASSLLRGGDEQYF
CDR3nt: TGTGCCAGCAGCTTACTGCGGGGGGGGGACGAGCAGTACTTC